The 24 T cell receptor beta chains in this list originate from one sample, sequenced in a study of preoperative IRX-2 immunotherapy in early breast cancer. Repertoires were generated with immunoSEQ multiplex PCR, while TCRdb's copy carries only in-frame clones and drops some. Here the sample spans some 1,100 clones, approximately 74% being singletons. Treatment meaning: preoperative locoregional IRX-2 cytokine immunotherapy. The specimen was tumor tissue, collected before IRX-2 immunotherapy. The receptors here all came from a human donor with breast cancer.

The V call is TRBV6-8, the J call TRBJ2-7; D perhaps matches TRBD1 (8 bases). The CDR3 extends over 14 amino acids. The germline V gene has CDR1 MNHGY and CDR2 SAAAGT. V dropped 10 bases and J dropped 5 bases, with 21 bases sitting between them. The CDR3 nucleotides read TGTGCCATCAGGGGGCTGGGCGGGGGCGACGAGCAGTACTTC. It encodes CAIRGLGGGDEQYF.

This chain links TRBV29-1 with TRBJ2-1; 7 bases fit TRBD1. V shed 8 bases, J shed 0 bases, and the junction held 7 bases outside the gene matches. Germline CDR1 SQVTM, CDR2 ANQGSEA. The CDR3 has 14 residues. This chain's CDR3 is CSSGAGGSYNEQFF. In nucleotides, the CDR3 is TGCAGCTCCGGGGCAGGGGGCTCCTACAATGAGCAGTTCTTC.

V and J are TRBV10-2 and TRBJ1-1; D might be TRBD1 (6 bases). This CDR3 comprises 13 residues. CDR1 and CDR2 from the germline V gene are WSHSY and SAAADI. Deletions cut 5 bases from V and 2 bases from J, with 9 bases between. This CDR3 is CASSLDRNTEAFF. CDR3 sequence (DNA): TGCGCCAGCAGTCTGGACAGAAACACTGAAGCTTTCTTT.

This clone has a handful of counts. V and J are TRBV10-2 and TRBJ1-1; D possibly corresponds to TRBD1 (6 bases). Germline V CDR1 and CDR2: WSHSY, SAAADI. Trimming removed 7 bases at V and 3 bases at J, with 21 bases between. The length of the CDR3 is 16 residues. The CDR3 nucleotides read TGCGCCAGCAAGCGGGCAGAGGACAAGGGGGACACTGAAGCTTTCTTT. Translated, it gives CASKRAEDKGDTEAFF.

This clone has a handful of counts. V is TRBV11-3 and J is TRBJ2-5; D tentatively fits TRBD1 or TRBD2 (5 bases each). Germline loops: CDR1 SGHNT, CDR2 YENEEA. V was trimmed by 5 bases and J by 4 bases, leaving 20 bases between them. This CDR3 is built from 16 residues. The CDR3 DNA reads TGTGCCAGCAGCCCCCGGGACCTGCCCCTGAGAGAGACCCAGTACTTC. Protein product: CASSPRDLPLRETQYF.

The CDR3 nucleotides read TGTGCCAGCAGCTTAAGGGGTGACAATGAGCAGTTCTTC. Translated, it gives CASSLRGDNEQFF. The V call is TRBV7-1, the J call TRBJ2-1, with a tentative D call TRBD1 (5 bases). TRBV7-1 is reported as an ORF; its role is uncertain. Trimming removed 4 bases at V and 5 bases at J, with 9 bases between. This CDR3 is 13 amino acids long.

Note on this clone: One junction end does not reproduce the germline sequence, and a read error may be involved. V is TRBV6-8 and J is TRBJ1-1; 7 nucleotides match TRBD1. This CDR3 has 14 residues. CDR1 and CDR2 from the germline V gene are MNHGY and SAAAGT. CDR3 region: CASSSHDREGIACF. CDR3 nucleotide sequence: TGTGCCAGCAGTTCCCACGACAGGGAGGGAATAGCTTGCTTT.

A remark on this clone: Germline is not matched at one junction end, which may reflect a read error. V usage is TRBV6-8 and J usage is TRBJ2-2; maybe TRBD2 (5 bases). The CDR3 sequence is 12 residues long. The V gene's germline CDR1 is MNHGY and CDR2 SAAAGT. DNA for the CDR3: TGTGCCATCAGTGGGGAGAGCGGGGAGCTGTTTTTT. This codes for CAISGESGELFF.

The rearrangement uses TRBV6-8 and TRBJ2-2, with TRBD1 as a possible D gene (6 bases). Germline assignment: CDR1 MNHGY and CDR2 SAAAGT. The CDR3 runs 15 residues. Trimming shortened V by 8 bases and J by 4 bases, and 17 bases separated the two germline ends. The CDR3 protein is CASSRRDTGTGELFF. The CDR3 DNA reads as TGTGCCAGCTCTCGACGGGACACGGGCACCGGGGAGCTGTTTTTT.

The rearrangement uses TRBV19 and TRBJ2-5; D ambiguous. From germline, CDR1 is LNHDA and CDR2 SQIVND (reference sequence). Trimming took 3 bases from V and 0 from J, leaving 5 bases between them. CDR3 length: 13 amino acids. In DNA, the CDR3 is TGTGCCAGTAGTATGAGGTACCAAGAGACCCAGTACTTC. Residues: CASSMRYQETQYF.

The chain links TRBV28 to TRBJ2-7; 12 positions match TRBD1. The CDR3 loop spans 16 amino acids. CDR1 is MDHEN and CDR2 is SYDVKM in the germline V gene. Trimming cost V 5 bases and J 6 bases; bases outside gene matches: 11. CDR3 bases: TGTGCCAGCAGTCCCCTTCCCGGGACAGGGGGCGGCGAGCAGTACTTC. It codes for CASSPLPGTGGGEQYF.

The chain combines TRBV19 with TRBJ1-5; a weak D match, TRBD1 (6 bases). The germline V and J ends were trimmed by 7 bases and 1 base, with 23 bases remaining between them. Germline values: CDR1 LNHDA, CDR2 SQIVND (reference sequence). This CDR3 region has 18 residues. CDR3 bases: TGTGCCAGTACCCCGGGGGGGCGGTCGGGGTCGAGCAATCAGCCCCAGCATTTT. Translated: CASTPGGRSGSSNQPQHF.

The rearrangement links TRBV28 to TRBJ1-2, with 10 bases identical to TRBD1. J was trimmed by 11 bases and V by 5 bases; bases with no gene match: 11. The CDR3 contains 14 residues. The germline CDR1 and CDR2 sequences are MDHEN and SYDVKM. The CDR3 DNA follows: TGTGCCAGCAGTCCCCCCCGGACAGGGGGATGGTACACCTTC. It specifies CASSPPRTGGWYTF.

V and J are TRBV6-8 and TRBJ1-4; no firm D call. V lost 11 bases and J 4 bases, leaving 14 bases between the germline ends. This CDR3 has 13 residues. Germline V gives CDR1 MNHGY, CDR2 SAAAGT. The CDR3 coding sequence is TGTGCCGTGCAGGACGGGTATAATGAAAAACTGTTTTTT. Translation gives CAVQDGYNEKLFF.

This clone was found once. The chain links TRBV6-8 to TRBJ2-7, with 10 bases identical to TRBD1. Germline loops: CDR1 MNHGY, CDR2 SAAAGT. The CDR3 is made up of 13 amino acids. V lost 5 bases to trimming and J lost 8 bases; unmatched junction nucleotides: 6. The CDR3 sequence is CASSIRTGGKQYF. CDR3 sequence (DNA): TGTGCCAGCAGTATTCGGACAGGGGGGAAGCAGTACTTC.

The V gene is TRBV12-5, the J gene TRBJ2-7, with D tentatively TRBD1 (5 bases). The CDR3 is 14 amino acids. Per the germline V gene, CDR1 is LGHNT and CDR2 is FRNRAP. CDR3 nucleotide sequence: TGTGCCAGCACCCCAGGGTTGGTTTCCTACGAGCAGTACTTC. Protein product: CASTPGLVSYEQYF.

CDR3 nucleotide sequence: TGTGCCAGCAGTTTATATAGGACTAGCGGGAGGTGGAATGAGCAGTTCTTC. Protein: CASSLYRTSGRWNEQFF. The rearrangement joins TRBV28 to TRBJ2-1; 14 bases fit TRBD2. Germline CDR1 MDHEN, CDR2 SYDVKM. The CDR3 is made up of 17 amino acids. Trimming at V came to 1 base and at J to 7 bases, leaving 6 bases not matched to a gene.

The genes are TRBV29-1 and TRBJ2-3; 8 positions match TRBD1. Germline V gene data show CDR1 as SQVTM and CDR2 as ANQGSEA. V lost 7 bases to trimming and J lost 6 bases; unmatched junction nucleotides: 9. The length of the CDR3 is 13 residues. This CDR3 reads CSARQGRADTQYF. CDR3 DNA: TGCAGCGCCAGACAGGGGCGGGCGGATACGCAGTATTTT.

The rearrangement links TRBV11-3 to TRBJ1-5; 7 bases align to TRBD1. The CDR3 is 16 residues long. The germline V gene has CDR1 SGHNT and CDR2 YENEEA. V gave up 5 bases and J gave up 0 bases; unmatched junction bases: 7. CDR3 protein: CASSTGAVYSNQPQHF. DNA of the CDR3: TGTGCCAGCAGCACAGGGGCCGTTTATAGCAATCAGCCCCAGCATTTT.

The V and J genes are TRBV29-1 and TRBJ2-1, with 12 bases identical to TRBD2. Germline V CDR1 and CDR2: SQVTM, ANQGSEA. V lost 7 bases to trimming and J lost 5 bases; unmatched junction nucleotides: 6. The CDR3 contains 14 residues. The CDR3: CSALAGGPNNEQFF. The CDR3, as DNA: TGCAGCGCCCTAGCGGGGGGGCCTAACAATGAGCAGTTCTTC.

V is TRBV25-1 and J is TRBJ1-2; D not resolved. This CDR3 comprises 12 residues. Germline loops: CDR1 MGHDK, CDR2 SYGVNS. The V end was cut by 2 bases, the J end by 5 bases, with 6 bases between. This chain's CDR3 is CASSEQDYGYTF. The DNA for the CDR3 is TGTGCCAGCAGTGAACAAGATTATGGCTACACCTTC.

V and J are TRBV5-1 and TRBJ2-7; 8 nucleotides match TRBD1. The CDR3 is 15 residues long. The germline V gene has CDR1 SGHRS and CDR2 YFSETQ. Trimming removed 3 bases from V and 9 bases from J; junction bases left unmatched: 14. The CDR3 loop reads CASSSSGTGRLGQYF. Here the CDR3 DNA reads TGCGCCAGCAGCTCATCCGGGACAGGCCGATTAGGGCAGTACTTC. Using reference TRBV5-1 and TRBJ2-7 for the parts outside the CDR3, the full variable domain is KAGVTQTPRYLIKTRGQQVTLSCSPISGHRSVSWYQQTPGQGLQFLFEYFSETQRNKGNFPGRFSGRQFSNSRSEMNVSTLELGDSALYLCASSSSGTGRLGQYFGPGTRLTVT.

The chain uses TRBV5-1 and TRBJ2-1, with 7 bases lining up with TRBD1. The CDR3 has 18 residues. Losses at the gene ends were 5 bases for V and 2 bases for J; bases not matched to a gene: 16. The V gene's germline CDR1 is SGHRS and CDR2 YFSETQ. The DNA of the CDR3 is TGCGCCAGCAGGGGGGCCCCGGGACAGCCCTTTCCCTACAATGAGCAGTTCTTC. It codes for CASRGAPGQPFPYNEQFF.

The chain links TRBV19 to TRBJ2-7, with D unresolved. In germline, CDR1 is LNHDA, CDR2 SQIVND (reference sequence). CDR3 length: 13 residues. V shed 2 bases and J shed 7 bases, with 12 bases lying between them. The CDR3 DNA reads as TGTGCCAGTAGTATAAATGGCGGCAGGGAGCAGTACTTC. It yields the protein CASSINGGREQYF.